A single sample gave rise to the 16 T cell receptor beta chains below, sequenced in a study. TCRdb recomputed calls from the 5' RACE reads with MiXCR, one row per CDR3 protein. Of just over 60,000 distinct CDR3 sequences in the sample, approximately 29% are singletons; the top ten hold about 2.3%. Sequencing was carried out using tumor-infiltrating naive CD4+ T cells sorted from the breast tumor. Subset: naive CD4+ T cells, CD4+CD45RA+CD25-. The source of these receptors is a female donor with breast cancer.

J is TRBJ2-5 and V is TRBV29-1; no clear D gene. The CDR3 is made up of 13 amino acids. V lost 7 bases, J lost 3 bases, and 15 bases lay in between. Germline assignment: CDR1 SQVTM and CDR2 ANQGSEA. Here the CDR3 reads CSANRRVEETQYF. The CDR3 nucleotides are TGCAGCGCTAATCGCCGGGTTGAAGAGACCCAGTACTTC.

This clonotype appeared a few times. This may stem from a read error, because a much larger clone lies one nucleotide away. This chain uses TRBV5-1 with TRBJ2-1, with D perhaps TRBD1 (6 bases). CDR3 length equals 13 residues. CDR1 and CDR2 from the germline V gene are SGHRS and YFSETQ. CDR3 coding DNA: TGCGCCAACAGCTTGGGGGCCCTAAATGAGCAGTTCTTC. Protein sequence: CANSLGALNEQFF.

V is TRBV15 and J is TRBJ2-7; D may match TRBD1 or TRBD2 (5 bases each). Germline CDR1 reads LNHNV; CDR2 reads YYDKDF (reference sequence). Deletions cut 0 bases from V and 0 bases from J, with 9 bases between. The CDR3 spans 15 residues. CDR3 sequence reads: CATSRDRGGSYEQYF. In DNA, the CDR3 is TGTGCCACCAGCAGAGATCGGGGCGGCTCCTACGAGCAGTACTTC. Full variable domain (missing parts from reference TRBV15 and TRBJ2-7): DAMVIQNPRYQVTQFGKPVTLSCSQTLNHNVMYWYQQKSSQAPKLLFHYYDKDFNNEADTPDNFQSRRPNTSFCFLDIRSPGLGDTAMYLCATSRDRGGSYEQYFGPGTRLTVT.

This clonotype has just a few counts. Here the CDR3 DNA reads TGTGCCAGCAGCGTGGGGGCTCTGCCGGGGAACGAGCAGTACTTC. Residues: CASSVGALPGNEQYF. The chain links TRBV9 to TRBJ2-7, with D possibly matching TRBD1 (6 bases). Looked up from germline, CDR1 is SGDLS and CDR2 is YYNGEE. The CDR3 totals 15 residues. The germline V and J ends were trimmed by 2 bases and 5 bases, with 17 bases remaining between them.

The chain combines TRBV9 with TRBJ1-5; possible D gene TRBD1, 5 bases. CDR3 length: 14 amino acids. Germline CDR1 is SGDLS and CDR2 is YYNGEE. V lost 0 bases to trimming and J lost 7 bases, with 11 bases between them. The DNA for the CDR3 is TGTGCCAGCAGCGTAGGGGGGGATCCCCAGCCCCAGCATTTT. Amino acids: CASSVGGDPQPQHF.

This clonotype was seen more than once but under ten times. The rearrangement uses TRBV6-2 or TRBV6-3 and TRBJ1-2, with TRBD1 as a possible D gene (5 bases). The CDR3 has 13 amino acids. V gave up 5 bases and J gave up 5 bases, with 12 bases separating them. The germline V gene has CDR1 MNHEY and CDR2 SVGEGT. The CDR3 region has the DNA TGTGCCAGCAGTCCTTATCAGGGTTATGGCTACACCTTC. Its protein is CASSPYQGYGYTF.

This clonotype was seen a few times. V usage is TRBV6-1 and J usage is TRBJ1-6, with 7 positions matching TRBD1. From germline, CDR1 is MNHNS and CDR2 SASEGT. V was pared by 6 bases and J by 10 bases, with 9 bases of the junction left unmatched. The CDR3 is 14 residues long. The DNA for the CDR3 is TGTGCCAGCAGCCTACGGGACAGTCAATCACCCCTCCACTTT. This encodes CASSLRDSQSPLHF.

This clonotype was seen ten or more times. The rearrangement uses TRBV20-1 and TRBJ1-2; 9 nucleotides agree with TRBD1. J gave up 6 bases and V 6 bases, and 8 bases lay outside the gene matches. CDR3 length equals 13 residues. Germline CDR1 reads DFQATT; CDR2 reads SNEGSKA (reference sequence). CDR3 nucleotide sequence: TGCAGTGCGGACGGACAGGGGATCGATGGCTACACCTTC. As protein: CSADGQGIDGYTF.

This rearrangement joins TRBV6-1 to TRBJ2-1; D is undetermined. The CDR3 extends over 11 amino acids. Germline-derived CDR1 and CDR2 are MNHNS and SASEGT. Trimming took 5 bases from V and 8 from J, leaving 7 bases between them. The CDR3 spells CASSSRHEQFF. The CDR3 bases are TGTGCCAGCAGTTCTCGGCATGAGCAGTTCTTC.

The gene calls are TRBV30 and TRBJ1-1; D perhaps matches TRBD1 (6 bases). The V gene's germline CDR1 is GTSNPN and CDR2 SVGIG (reference sequence). V shed 3 bases and J shed 3 bases, with 14 bases lying between them. The CDR3 runs 14 residues. The CDR3, as DNA: TGTGCCTGGAGAGAAAACAGGGCGGACACTGAAGCTTTCTTT. Amino acids: CAWRENRADTEAFF.

The rearrangement links TRBV4-3 to TRBJ2-1, with TRBD2 matching over 7 bases. V lost 0 bases and J lost 7; bases outside the gene matches: 9. Germline V gene data show CDR1 as LGHNA and CDR2 as YSLEER. This CDR3 region has 16 residues. CDR3 protein: CASSQDVRTRENEQFF. CDR3 coding DNA: TGCGCCAGCAGCCAAGATGTCCGGACTAGGGAGAATGAGCAGTTCTTC.

About this clonotype: A junction boundary mismatches the germline segment, possibly from a read error. The rearrangement links TRBV9 to TRBJ1-2, with D tentatively TRBD1 (5 bases). Germline CDR1 SGDLS, CDR2 YYNGEE. The CDR3 totals 13 residues. The CDR3 is CASSAAGTYSYTF. The CDR3 nucleotides read TGTGCCAGCAGCGCCGCCGGGACCTATAGCTACACCTTC.

The J gene is TRBJ2-5, the V gene TRBV29-1; tentatively, D is TRBD1 (5 bases). This CDR3 region has 13 residues. CDR1 and CDR2 (germline): SQVTM, ANQGSEA. V gave up 6 bases and J gave up 5 bases, with 16 bases separating them. This CDR3 reads CSVALQGIETQYF. The CDR3 coding sequence is TGCAGCGTCGCACTTCAGGGAATTGAGACCCAGTACTTC.

The table lists this clonotype with many counts. The chain combines TRBV5-1 with TRBJ2-7; no definite D call. The CDR3 totals 12 residues. Germline V CDR1 and CDR2: SGHRS, YFSETQ. Trimming shortened V by 4 bases and J by 5 bases, and 10 bases separated the two germline ends. For the CDR3, the DNA is TGCGCCAGCAGCCCGAACGGCAACGAGCAGTACTTC. The encoded protein is CASSPNGNEQYF.

This clonotype occurred a few times. The chain combines TRBV12-3 or TRBV12-4 with TRBJ2-3; D is possibly TRBD1 or TRBD2 (5 bases each). Between the trimmed V and J ends, which lost 6 bases and 3 bases, there was a span of 13 bases. The CDR3 is 14 amino acids. The CDR3 DNA is TGTGCCAGCAGGCCGGGACGGCTAACAGATACGCAGTATTTT. The encoded protein is CASRPGRLTDTQYF.

The chain joins TRBV7-2 to TRBJ2-3; D is unresolved. V lost 5 bases, J lost 5 bases, and 17 bases lay in between. The V gene's germline CDR1 is SGHTA and CDR2 FQGNSA. The CDR3 length is 15 residues. The CDR3 nucleotides are TGTGCCAGCAGCCCAATTACTGGGGTAAGAGATACGCAGTATTTT. Translated, it gives CASSPITGVRDTQYF.